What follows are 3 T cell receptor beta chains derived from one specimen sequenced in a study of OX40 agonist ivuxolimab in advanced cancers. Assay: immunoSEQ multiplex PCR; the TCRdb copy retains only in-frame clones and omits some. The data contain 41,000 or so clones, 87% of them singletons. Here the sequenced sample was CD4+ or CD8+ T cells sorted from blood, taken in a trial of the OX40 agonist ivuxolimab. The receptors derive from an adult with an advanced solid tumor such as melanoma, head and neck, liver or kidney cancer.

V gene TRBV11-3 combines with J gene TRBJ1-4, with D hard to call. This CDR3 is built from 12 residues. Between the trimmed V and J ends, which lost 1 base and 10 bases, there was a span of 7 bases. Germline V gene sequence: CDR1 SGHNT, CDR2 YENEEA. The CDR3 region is CASSLGERKLFF. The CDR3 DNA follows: TGTGCCAGCAGCTTAGGGGAGCGAAAACTGTTTTTT.

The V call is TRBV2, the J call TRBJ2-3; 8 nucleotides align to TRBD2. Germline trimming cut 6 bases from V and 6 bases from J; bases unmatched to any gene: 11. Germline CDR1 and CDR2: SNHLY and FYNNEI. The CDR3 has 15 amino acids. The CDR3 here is CASRASGLSSDTQYF. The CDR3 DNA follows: TGTGCCAGCAGGGCTAGCGGGTTAAGCTCCGATACGCAGTATTTT.

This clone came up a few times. CDR3 in DNA: TGTGCCAGCAGCTCGGGACAGACTGAGCAGTTCTTC. It is translated as CASSSGQTEQFF. The V gene is TRBV7-3, the J gene TRBJ2-1, with TRBD1 matching 7 bases. Germline loops: CDR1 SGHTA, CDR2 FQGTGA. The CDR3 has 12 amino acids. V gave up 4 bases and J gave up 9 bases; unmatched junction bases: 3.